This T cell receptor beta chain came from a study of blood T cell repertoires in COVID-19. Some clones are missing from TCRdb's copy, which holds only in-frame ones; the method was immunoSEQ multiplex PCR. The sample lists about 150,000 clones, approximately 80% occurring once. With 0 bases removed from V and 3 bases from J, the gap between germline ends came to 6 bases. The CDR3 runs 14 residues. Germline loops: CDR1 LGHDT, CDR2 YNNKEL (reference sequence). This chain connects TRBV3-1 (or the pseudogene TRBV3-2) to TRBJ1-5, with unresolved D. The receptor's source is a man aged 55 to 70 who had recovered from COVID-19. Sequenced sample: peripheral blood. In DNA form, the CDR3 reads TGTGCCAGCAGCCAAGATGTAAACAATCAGCCCCAGCATTTT. It translates to CASSQDVNNQPQHF.